Described below is a single T cell receptor (beta chain) sequence and its context. Its antigen target is currently unknown. Base qualities are not provided; no much larger clone lies one nucleotide away. From its cysteine to its phenylalanine, the CDR3 spans 13 amino acids. The read is trimmed to its CDR3 DNA, 39 bases read in frame from base 1. CDR1 and CDR2 (MNHEY, SVGAGI) derive from the germline V gene. Deletion took 4 bases off V and 4 bases off J, with a span of 10 bases between the germline ends. This record comes from a study of cytomegalovirus exposure and HLA in healthy donors (dated by TCRdb to between 2016 and 2019). In terms of the full investigation: According to an earlier analysis of a few hundred of the donors, 150 million to 200 million T cells yielded 95 million to 140 million unique TCR beta sequences and approximately 280 Gb of sequence data. An early release covering over 500 HLA-typed donors comprised roughly 300 gigabases of sequencing data and roughly 85 million unique TCR sequences. Of the 398 genotyped donors, approximately 83% fell in the genetic ancestry cluster associated with self-reported Caucasian donors. The aim of the study was to test whether cataloging public T cell receptors could identify signatures of past pathogen exposure. Using immunosequencing, the study profiled T cell repertoires from 500 to 800 subjects and related those repertoires to cytomegalovirus serostatus. A separate validation cohort of over a hundred different subjects was used in addition to the 666-subject first cohort. To predict cytomegalovirus infection status, the study brought together high-throughput TCR immunosequencing, statistical association of individual TCRs with disease status, and machine learning. A later analysis re-analyzed previously published TCR beta repertoires from 666 donors and added high-resolution HLA genotyping to study TCR occurrence patterns. In the later analysis, no new phenotypic data were used to find candidate immune exposures; instead, reliance was placed on TCR beta sequences and their occurrence across donors. In an earlier analysis of roughly 600 of the donors, high-throughput TCR beta sequencing was used to judge whether each TCR beta V gene segment behaved as functional or pseudogenic. Alongside the repertoire data, information on donor age, sex, ethnicity and CMV serostatus was compiled. In a later genetic analysis, genome-wide SNP genotypes for about 55% of the 666 donors were used, and that subset was treated as a discovery cohort. All discovery cohort repertoires had been generated using a single sequencing platform. Class I and class II HLA loci were covered by the typing at four-digit resolution. The number of donors typed differed by locus, with 629-630 for A, B, C, DRB1 and DQB1, approximately 500 for DQA1, 600 to 610 for DPA1, and some 470 for DPB1. Several DR-DQ haplotypes were handled as single units for association and clustering because linkage in the cohort was strong. Across approximately 400 genotyped donors of the cohort, an average of roughly 250,000 unique TCR beta nucleotide sequences per donor were sequenced, and 15% to 20% of those sequences were non-productive.

Library generation was performed with the immunoSEQ multiplex PCR assay. The multiplex PCR relied on a mix of 60 forward primers for TCR Vbeta segments and 13 reverse primers for TCR Jbeta segments. Amplification of the CDR3 region of rearranged TCR beta genes was performed with a multiplex PCR assay on genomic DNA. On the Illumina HiSeq System, the amplified TCR beta libraries were sequenced as 87-base-pair reads. The study's own analysis went as follows. A later analysis counted about 80 million unique TCR beta chains across the 650 to 800 repertoires, and some 12 million of these chains were shared by at least two donors. Raw reads were error-corrected and collapsed into unique sequences by a nearest-neighbor algorithm in which closely related sequences were merged to remove PCR and sequencing errors. CDR3 sequences were aligned to IMGT reference sequences to assign V, D and J gene segments. For a sequence to be retained, a match of at least six nucleotides was required to both a V gene segment and a J gene segment. Rearrangements were classified as productive when the CDR3 lacked stop codons and remained in frame with V and J, and all other rearrangements were classified as non-productive. CDR3 was defined according to IMGT convention as the region running from the second conserved V-encoded cysteine to the conserved J-encoded phenylalanine. The earlier analysis of about 610 of the donors excluded any sequence lacking an unambiguous match to a single V gene segment. In an earlier analysis of 587 of the donors, a V segment was called functional when productive rearrangements were above 56.7%, and segregating when the standard deviation between donors exceeded 5%. A statistical classification framework was built for diagnosing cytomegalovirus status from the catalog of TCR beta chain sequences. A later analysis assigned V and J genes by comparing TCR nucleotide sequences with IMGT/GENE-DB human TR gene sequences. Using the TCRdist pipeline, a later analysis assigned CDR3 sequences along with most-parsimonious VDJ recombination scenarios. A later analysis defined each TCR beta chain by its CDR3 amino acid sequence plus V-gene family, and excluded reads lacking a unique V-gene family. In a later analysis, several hundred highly shared, low-generation-probability nucleotide sequences were removed to address suspected cross-contamination and a sequencing artifact. In a later analysis, a clonal expansion index for each public chain was calculated from normalized within-repertoire ranks of inferred template counts. In a later analysis, generation probabilities were computed with a VDJ recombination model fitted to out-of-frame rearrangements, and the resulting probabilities were checked against IGoR. In a later analysis, TCR-TCR, TCR-HLA and TCR-CMV co-occurrence was scored with hypergeometric tests, and a repertoire-size bias correction was applied to TCR pairs. To estimate false discovery rates, a later analysis permuted the HLA or CMV assignments 20 times. In a later analysis, co-occurring TCRs were grouped using DBSCAN, with TCRdist sequence similarity added in when clustering inside HLA-allele-positive subsets. For co-occurrence clustering, repertoires with fewer than 30,000 or more than 120,000 public chains were excluded, along with roughly five repertoires with anomalous nucleotide sharing. TCRdb limited this immuneACCESS table to in-frame rearrangements with V and J called. A share of clones is missing; checked studies link under half to unresolved V genes, and the rest is unexplained. V and J calls and clone size come straight from that table; D and trimming were deduced from the DNA. The sample includes about 160,000 clones, with roughly four fifths observed a single time. The ten largest make up around 0.91% of the sample.

In total, 500 to 700 healthy bone marrow donors made up the cohort. Cohort members were all nominally healthy when sampled, although unrecorded immune exposures were likely present. The donor was CMV seropositive and was included in the group of about 290 seropositive cohort members. Each donor provided a peripheral blood sample, and peripheral blood mononuclear cells were used for TCR beta sequencing. Genomic DNA was extracted from the blood cell samples with the Qiagen DNeasy Blood Extraction Kit. The paper's findings and limits, for the study overall: A later analysis associated 16,951 TCR beta sequences with specific HLA alleles at a false discovery rate of 0.05. Because counts were too low, 15 to 20 rarely observed V segments, including chromosome 9 orphons, were excluded from the earlier analysis of 587 of the donors. Some IMGT-functional V segments, including TRBV6-2 and TRBV6-3, could not be distinguished by the 87-base-pair reads and were therefore excluded. Linkage disequilibrium might explain the correlated functional status among segregating V segments, but an unknown experimental factor could not be excluded. According to a later genetic analysis, donors in an Asian-associated ancestry cluster had fewer N-insertions in productive TCRs than the roughly 700-donor mean. In a later analysis, TCR association rates were found to vary across HLA loci, with the most associated TCRs seen for DRB1 alleles and the fewest for HLA-C alleles. A cluster of highly shared sequence variants was judged likely to be a technical artifact of the sequencing pipeline. In an earlier analysis of some 500 of the donors, most TCR beta V segments were observed in productive rearrangements about 87% or about 30% of the time, broadly matching IMGT annotations. Several of the top co-occurrence clusters appeared to be linked to parvovirus B19, influenza, CMV and Epstein-Barr virus, according to a later analysis. Most TCR sequences were seen in very few donors, while some public TCRs were found in many individuals. A further reported finding was that TCR beta sequences accurately predicted the HLA-A and HLA-B alleles for most subjects in the first cohort. Most CMV-associated TCR beta chains appeared to be HLA-restricted in a later analysis, and the HLA associations seemed to be driven largely by CMV exposure. HLA typing was unavailable for some donors at each locus, so association tests used only the typed subset. The presence/absence analyses assumed that sequencing depth was roughly uniform across donors, and that assumption may not be true. According to the authors, the approach could potentially be generalized to other disease states and immunological phenotypes. In both the original and validation cohorts, the classifier was reported to diagnose cytomegalovirus status with high specificity and sensitivity. In a later analysis, HLA-associated TCR beta chains were found to be more clonally expanded and to have lower generation probabilities than equally common non-associated chains. In a later genetic analysis, a missense DCLRE1C variant was associated with V-gene and J-gene trimming of TCR beta chains, and the association was replicated in an independent cohort. The only immune exposure information available for the cohort was CMV serostatus. A total of 164 TCR beta chains were listed by the study as associated with cytomegalovirus. This cohort had only TCR beta chains sequenced, and the lack of alpha or paired-chain data limited which features could be detected. When HLA alleles, especially DR and DQ, strongly co-occurred, TCR associations were difficult to assign to individual alleles. In vitro tests confirmed that a few of the cytomegalovirus-associated TCR beta chains recognize cytomegalovirus antigens.

Recombination linked TRBV6-5 to TRBJ1-2, with an unclear D gene assignment. The sample consisted of PBMCs. This receptor was identified in a girl aged 2-9 years in good health and CMV-seropositive. The CDR3 corresponds to CASSSAASYGYTF. The base sequence is TGTGCCAGCAGTTCGGCGGCATCCTATGGCTACACCTTC.